The clone carrying this TCR beta chain was seen only a few times. Antigen unknown. The entry originates in a study of T-cell reconstitution after alpha-beta-depleted transplantation in children. As it was prepared, the TCRbeta library received unique molecular identifiers. TCRdb redid the calling of the PCR reads with MiXCR, one entry per CDR3 protein. Among approximately 520,000 distinct CDR3 sequences listed, roughly 10% were seen once. Findings of the study overall: Fresh T-cell production supplied most of the T-cell counts and diversity seen one year after transplant.

CDR1 LNHDA and CDR2 SQIVND come from the germline V gene (reference sequence). The length of the CDR3 is 15 residues. The V gene lost 6 bases and the J gene lost 6 bases, with 18 bases spanning the gap. The source of this sequence is a female patient between 2 and 10 years old who had a stem cell transplant for aplastic anemia, so the T cells may come from the graft donor. The chain uses TRBV19 and TRBJ2-1; a possible D gene is TRBD2 (6 bases). The sample here was PBMCs, mostly from graft donor cells, taken 180 days after TCRalphabeta/CD19-depleted stem cell transplant. In DNA, the CDR3 is TGTGCCAGTAGACACGCCCGGGGGAGGCCCAATGAGCAGTTCTTC. Amino acids: CASRHARGRPNEQFF.